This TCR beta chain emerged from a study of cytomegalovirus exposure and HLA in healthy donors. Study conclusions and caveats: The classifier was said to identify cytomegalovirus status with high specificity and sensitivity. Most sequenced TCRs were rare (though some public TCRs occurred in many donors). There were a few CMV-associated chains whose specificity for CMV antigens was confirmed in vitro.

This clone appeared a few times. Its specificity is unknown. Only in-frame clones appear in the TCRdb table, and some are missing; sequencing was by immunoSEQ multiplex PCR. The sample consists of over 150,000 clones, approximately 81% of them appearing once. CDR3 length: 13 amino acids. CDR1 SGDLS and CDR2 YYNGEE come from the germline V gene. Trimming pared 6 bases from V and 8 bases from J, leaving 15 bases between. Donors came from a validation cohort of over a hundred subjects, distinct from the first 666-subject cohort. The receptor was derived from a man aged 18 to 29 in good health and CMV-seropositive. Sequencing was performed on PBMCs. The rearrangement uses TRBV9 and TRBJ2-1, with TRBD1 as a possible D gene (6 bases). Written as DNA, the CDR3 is TGTGCCAGCAACAGGGTCGTGGGGGATGAGCAGTTCTTC. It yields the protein CASNRVVGDEQFF.